Here is one T cell receptor beta chain with its context. Antigen: not known. This record belongs to a study of shared clonotypes between healthy human individuals. With V trimmed by 2 bases and J by 5 bases, 9 bases remained unmatched. The length of the CDR3 is 16 residues. From germline, CDR1 is SGHRS and CDR2 YFSETQ. The table came from immunoSEQ multiplex PCR; TCRdb's copy has only in-frame clones and leaves some out. Counted here are nearly 750,000 clones, roughly two thirds occurring once; the ten biggest clones make up more than 1.5%. Whole-study results and caveats: Four donors held about 5% of naive CD4 clonotypes in common. Relative to clonotypes present in all four donors, those not shared had lower generation probabilities.

Subsets obtained from CD4+ cells comprised CD45RA+ naive and CD45RA-negative memory cells. The genes are TRBV5-1 and TRBJ2-5, with 10 positions matching TRBD1. The TCR sequence derives from a woman younger than 45 in good health. Material: memory CD4+ T cells sorted from blood. As for subset: CD45RA-negative fraction. The CDR3 sequence is CASSFGTGAGSETQYF. CDR3 DNA: TGCGCCAGCAGCTTCGGGACAGGGGCGGGCTCGGAGACCCAGTACTTC.